These 7 T cell receptor beta chains share one sample of origin, sequenced in a study of a mutant IDH1 vaccine in newly diagnosed glioma. Sample time point: baseline, week 1 (first vaccination visit). Treatment noted: pre-vaccination baseline after standard-of-care therapy. The protocol was immunoSEQ multiplex PCR, while the TCRdb copy is restricted to in-frame clones and leaves out a portion. In the table there are roughly 15,000 clones, approximately 90% of which are singletons. Source: PBMCs, taken from a glioma patient treated with radiotherapy, temozolomide or both. The origin of the receptors is a middle-aged woman with glioma. Some clones in this sample may be carry-over from other donors' samples.

The rearrangement joins TRBV2 to TRBJ2-1, with D unresolved. Trimming removed 1 base at V and 6 bases at J, with 13 bases between. CDR1 is SNHLY and CDR2 is FYNNEI in the germline V gene. CDR3 length: 15 amino acids. The DNA of the CDR3 is TGTGCCAGCAGTGAAGGTGGATCAGCGAGCAATGAGCAGTTCTTC. This sequence encodes CASSEGGSASNEQFF. Variable domain in full (rest from reference TRBV2 and TRBJ2-1): EPEVTQTPSHQVTQMGQEVILRCVPISNHLYFYWYRQILGQKVEFLVSFYNNEISEKSEIFDDQFSVERPDGSNFTLKIRSTKLEDSAMYFCASSEGGSASNEQFFGPGTRLTVL.

Here the CDR3 reads CASSLGQAYTEAFF. The CDR3 nucleotides read TGTGCCAGCAGCTTAGGACAGGCCTACACTGAAGCTTTCTTT. This sequence joins TRBV7-2 and TRBJ1-1, with D possibly matching TRBD1 (6 bases). Trimming removed 1 base from V and 3 bases from J, with 9 bases in between. The length of the CDR3 is 14 residues. Germline V lookup: CDR1 SGHTA, CDR2 FQGNSA.

This clone was seen once. This chain uses TRBV28 with TRBJ2-7; no clear D gene. Germline values: CDR1 MDHEN, CDR2 SYDVKM. This CDR3 region has 13 residues. V lost 9 bases, J lost 0 bases, and 12 bases lay in between. DNA for the CDR3: TGTGCCAGTAGTAAGTATAGCTCCTACGAGCAGTACTTC. It specifies CASSKYSSYEQYF.

The rearrangement links TRBV15 to TRBJ2-1; TRBD1 matches at 7 bases. Germline V CDR1 and CDR2: LNHNV, YYDKDF (reference sequence). V trimming: 1 base; J trimming: 8 bases; junction bases outside the gene matches: 8. The CDR3 runs to 15 residues. The CDR3 sequence: CATSRADRVRHEQFF. The CDR3 DNA reads as TGTGCCACCAGCAGAGCAGACAGGGTTCGCCATGAGCAGTTCTTC.

The chain uses TRBV30 and TRBJ2-7, with 9 bases that match TRBD1. Germline V CDR1 and CDR2: GTSNPN, SVGIG (reference sequence). CDR3 length: 14 residues. Trimming cost V 5 bases and J 3 bases; bases outside gene matches: 8. The CDR3, as DNA: TGTGCCTGGGGCGAAGACAGGGGGGTCTACGAGCAGTACTTC. Translated: CAWGEDRGVYEQYF.

The chain employs TRBV6-5 and TRBJ1-5; tentative D call: TRBD1 (5 bases). The CDR3 sequence is 14 residues long. Per the germline V gene, CDR1 is MNHEY and CDR2 is SVGAGI. Trimming removed 5 bases at V and 4 bases at J, with 12 bases between. The DNA for the CDR3 is TGTGCCAGCAGTACCCGGGGGGGGAATCAGCCCCAGCATTTT. This gives the protein CASSTRGGNQPQHF.

The V and J genes are TRBV30 and TRBJ1-5; tentatively, D is TRBD1 (5 bases). Germline V gene lookup returns CDR1 GTSNPN and CDR2 SVGIG (reference sequence). The CDR3 covers 14 residues. The ends were cut back, 3 bases at V and 7 bases at J, with 16 bases in the middle. The CDR3 DNA reads as TGTGCCTGGAGCATAGGGATACAGGCCCAGCCCCAGCATTTT. This encodes CAWSIGIQAQPQHF. Looking up the rest from reference TRBV30 and TRBJ1-5 gives the full variable domain: SQTIHQWPATLVQPVGSPLSLECTVEGTSNPNLYWYRQAAGRGLQLLFYSVGIGQISSEVPQNLSASRPQDRQFILSSKKLLLSDSGFYLCAWSIGIQAQPQHFGDGTRLSIL.